This entry lists 25 T cell receptor beta chains sequenced from one sample in a study of somatic mutations in cytotoxic T cells in rheumatoid arthritis. Assay used: immunoSEQ multiplex PCR; TCRdb lists only in-frame clones, some missing. Here the sample spans some 18,000 clones, 82% being singletons. The sample was CD8+ T cells sorted from blood. All receptors derive from an adult with rheumatoid arthritis.

The J gene is TRBJ2-5, the V gene TRBV7-7; maybe TRBD2 (6 bases). Germline loops: CDR1 SSHAT, CDR2 FNYEAQ (reference sequence). With 1 base removed from V and 0 bases from J, the gap between germline ends came to 9 bases. The CDR3 totals 15 residues. The CDR3 is CASSLVADYQETQYF. The CDR3 region has the DNA TGTGCCAGCAGCTTAGTAGCGGACTACCAAGAGACCCAGTACTTC.

Note on this clone: This CDR3 is missing its conserved last phenylalanine or tryptophan, likely due to a read error. The limits of the CDR3 on the DNA are not certain, so only TCRdb's listed CDR3 is given. V is TRBV9 and J is TRBJ1-2. The germline V gene has CDR1 SGDLS and CDR2 YYNGEE. From its first to its last residue, the CDR3 has 12 amino acids. CDR3 loop: CASSVGARPLSY.

V is TRBV19 and J is TRBJ2-2, with D perhaps matching TRBD2 (5 bases). Germline loops: CDR1 LNHDA, CDR2 SQIVND (reference sequence). V was pared by 7 bases and J by 4 bases, with 19 bases between. CDR3 length equals 16 residues. The CDR3, as DNA: TGTGCCAGTACCCCGACACCGGGGTTTAGCACCGGGGAGCTGTTTTTT. This encodes CASTPTPGFSTGELFF.

DNA for the CDR3: TGTGCCAGCAGTGAAGCGCCTGGGGGACAGCCCCAGCATTTT. Protein sequence: CASSEAPGGQPQHF. The chain combines TRBV2 with TRBJ1-5, with D tentatively TRBD1 (5 bases). CDR3 size: 14 residues. The ends were cut back, 0 bases at V and 7 bases at J, with 10 bases in the middle. Germline-derived CDR1 and CDR2 are SNHLY and FYNNEI.

J is TRBJ2-7 and V is TRBV9; D ambiguous. Trimming shortened V by 3 bases and J by 1 base, and 8 bases separated the two germline ends. CDR1 and CDR2 (germline): SGDLS, YYNGEE. This CDR3 comprises 13 residues. CDR3 residues: CASSETESYEQYF. The CDR3 region has the DNA TGTGCCAGCAGCGAGACCGAGTCCTACGAGCAGTACTTC. The whole variable domain, remainder taken from reference TRBV9 and TRBJ2-7, is DSGVTQTPKHLITATGQRVTLRCSPRSGDLSVYWYQQSLDQGLQFLIQYYNGEERAKGNILERFSAQQFPDLHSELNLSSLELGDSALYFCASSETESYEQYFGPGTRLTVT.

This chain uses TRBV9 with TRBJ2-3; TRBD2 aligns across 9 bases. CDR1 and CDR2 (germline): SGDLS, YYNGEE. J was trimmed by 4 bases and V by 0 bases; bases with no gene match: 3. This CDR3 has 15 amino acids. The CDR3 DNA follows: TGTGCCAGCAGCGTAGCGCGGGGGGGGGCAGATACGCAGTATTTT. This encodes CASSVARGGADTQYF. Full variable domain (outside the CDR3, taken from reference TRBV9 and TRBJ2-3): DSGVTQTPKHLITATGQRVTLRCSPRSGDLSVYWYQQSLDQGLQFLIQYYNGEERAKGNILERFSAQQFPDLHSELNLSSLELGDSALYFCASSVARGGADTQYFGPGTRLTVL.

This chain joins TRBV29-1 and TRBJ2-7, with TRBD1 as a possible D gene (5 bases). Deletions cut 3 bases from V and 4 bases from J, with 10 bases between. From germline, CDR1 is SQVTM and CDR2 ANQGSEA. The CDR3 has 12 amino acids. DNA for the CDR3: TGCAGCGTTGATGAGCAGGGTTACGAGCAGTACTTC. This sequence encodes CSVDEQGYEQYF.

V and J are TRBV6-5 and TRBJ1-1; TRBD1 aligns across 7 bases. CDR1 is MNHEY, CDR2 SVGAGI, per germline. The length of the CDR3 is 16 residues. With 4 bases clipped from V and 0 bases from J, the junction kept 8 bases outside the gene matches. Here the CDR3 DNA reads TGTGCCAGCAGTTCGGACAGGCCGTTGATGAACACTGAAGCTTTCTTT. Residues: CASSSDRPLMNTEAFF.

The genes are TRBV19 and TRBJ2-4; 7 positions agree with TRBD1. The CDR3 covers 18 residues. V was pared by 2 bases and J by 6 bases, with 16 bases of the junction left unmatched. Per germline, CDR1 LNHDA and CDR2 SQIVND (reference sequence). The CDR3 DNA is TGTGCCAGTAGTATATATACAAGGGGGCGACTGTTGGGAAACATTCAGTACTTC. It specifies CASSIYTRGRLLGNIQYF.

In DNA, the CDR3 is TGTGCCAGCAGCTTCATGGACAGGGGAGGGAACGAGCAGTACTTC. Its protein product is CASSFMDRGGNEQYF. The genes are TRBV7-9 and TRBJ2-7, with 9 bases aligning to TRBD1. V shed 3 bases, J shed 5 bases, and the junction held 8 bases outside the gene matches. Per the germline V gene, CDR1 is SEHNR and CDR2 is FQNEAQ (reference sequence). The CDR3 runs to 15 residues.

The chain is built from TRBV29-1 and TRBJ2-3, with a tentative D call TRBD1 (7 bases). The germline CDR1 and CDR2 sequences are SQVTM and ANQGSEA. CDR3 length: 17 residues. The ends were cut back, 5 bases at V and 0 bases at J, with 21 bases in the middle. As DNA, the CDR3 is TGCAGCGTTAGTGGCGGGATACAGGGGCCTAGCACAGATACGCAGTATTTT. The encoded protein is CSVSGGIQGPSTDTQYF.

V is TRBV12-5 and J is TRBJ1-5, with 7 positions matching TRBD1. Germline V gene sequence: CDR1 LGHNT, CDR2 FRNRAP. Trimming removed 6 bases from V and 0 bases from J; junction bases left unmatched: 5. The CDR3 totals 15 residues. The CDR3 here is CASGTGTASNQPQHF. The DNA of the CDR3 is TGTGCTAGTGGGACAGGGACAGCTAGCAATCAGCCCCAGCATTTT.

V usage is TRBV7-8 and J usage is TRBJ1-4; 7 bases fit TRBD1. V lost 6 bases and J lost 3; bases outside the gene matches: 7. The length of the CDR3 is 15 residues. Germline CDR1 and CDR2: SGHVS and FQNEAQ. The DNA for the CDR3 is TGTGCCAGCAGACCGACACAGGGGCCTAATGAAAAACTGTTTTTT. The encoded protein is CASRPTQGPNEKLFF.

This rearrangement joins TRBV23-1 to TRBJ2-6; unclear D gene. TRBV23-1 is assigned to the ORF class and has an uncertain function. The CDR3 covers 14 residues. Trimming pared 4 bases from V and 0 bases from J, leaving 4 bases between. CDR3: CASSPISGANVLTF. CDR3 sequence (DNA): TGCGCCAGCAGTCCAATCTCTGGGGCCAACGTCCTGACTTTC.

The J gene is TRBJ1-2, the V gene TRBV7-8, with D hard to call. Germline values: CDR1 SGHVS, CDR2 FQNEAQ. V gave up 1 base and J gave up 4 bases, with 16 bases separating them. There are 16 residues in the CDR3. CDR3 protein: CASSLGFGGDAYGYTF. For the CDR3, the DNA is TGTGCCAGCAGCTTAGGATTTGGCGGCGACGCCTATGGCTACACCTTC. Complete variable domain (other parts from reference TRBV7-8 and TRBJ1-2): GAGVSQSPRYKVAKRGQDVALRCDPISGHVSLFWYQQALGQGPEFLTYFQNEAQLDKSGLPSDRFFAERPEGSVSTLKIQRTQQEDSAVYLCASSLGFGGDAYGYTFGSGTRLTVV.

The chain joins TRBV6-5 to TRBJ1-1; D not resolved. Trimming shortened V by 2 bases and J by 0 bases, and 4 bases separated the two germline ends. Germline V gene sequence: CDR1 MNHEY, CDR2 SVGAGI. The CDR3 contains 13 residues. This CDR3 is CASSYRVNTEAFF. As DNA, the CDR3 is TGTGCCAGCAGTTACCGGGTGAACACTGAAGCTTTCTTT.

The rearrangement links TRBV7-6 to TRBJ2-7, with D maybe TRBD1 (5 bases). The CDR3 contains 16 residues. The germline gives CDR1 SGHVS, CDR2 FNYEAQ. V dropped 1 base and J dropped 2 bases, with 15 bases sitting between them. The chain's CDR3 is CASSLVGADPAYEQYF. For the CDR3, the DNA is TGTGCCAGCAGCTTAGTTGGGGCGGACCCTGCCTACGAGCAGTACTTC.

The gene calls are TRBV12-5 and TRBJ2-7, with 7 bases fitting TRBD1. Trimming took 5 bases from V and 6 from J; bases not matched to a gene: 13. The CDR3 extends over 15 amino acids. The germline CDR1 and CDR2 sequences are LGHNT and FRNRAP. The DNA for the CDR3 is TGTGCTAGTGGTCTCCGACAGGGAGAATTTTCCGAGCAGTACTTC. Its protein is CASGLRQGEFSEQYF.

This chain joins TRBV5-1 and TRBJ1-3; 11 nucleotides agree with TRBD1. Unmatched junction bases numbered 8, after V lost 4 bases and J lost 8 bases. The CDR3 has 15 amino acids. Germline CDR1 reads SGHRS; CDR2 reads YFSETQ. The CDR3 reads CASSNRDRGSDTIYF. The CDR3 bases are TGCGCCAGCAGCAACCGGGACAGGGGGTCAGACACCATATATTTT.

The gene calls are TRBV7-9 and TRBJ1-1, with a tentative D call TRBD1 (5 bases). V lost 4 bases and J 11 bases, leaving 17 bases between the germline ends. Germline CDR1 is SEHNR and CDR2 is FQNEAQ (reference sequence). The CDR3 covers 13 residues. In DNA, the CDR3 is TGTGCCAGCAGCTCCTCCGGCGGGGGTTATGCTTTCTTT. It specifies CASSSSGGGYAFF.

The chain uses TRBV27 and TRBJ2-2; D not certain. The CDR3 has 13 residues. Looked up from germline, CDR1 is MNHEY and CDR2 is SMNVEV (reference sequence). Trimming left V 3 bases short and J 1 base short, with 3 bases between. The DNA for the CDR3 is TGTGCCAGCAGTTTCCAGAACACCGGGGAGCTGTTTTTT. Translated, it gives CASSFQNTGELFF.

The genes are TRBV11-3 and TRBJ2-1; the D is unclear. Germline assignment: CDR1 SGHNT and CDR2 YENEEA. Trimming shortened V by 3 bases and J by 4 bases, and 4 bases separated the two germline ends. This CDR3 contains 12 residues. DNA for the CDR3: TGTGCCAGCAGCTTGGTGTACAATGAGCAGTTCTTC. It codes for CASSLVYNEQFF.

The chain carries TRBV7-3 and TRBJ2-7; no firm D call. Germline V gives CDR1 SGHTA, CDR2 FQGTGA. The V and J ends lost 2 bases and 0 bases respectively, with 14 bases between them. CDR3 length: 16 amino acids. The CDR3 DNA sequence: TGTGCCAGCAGCTTACACGGTAGGGCGAGCTCCTACGAGCAGTACTTC. This sequence encodes CASSLHGRASSYEQYF.

The CDR3 region is CASSTGTGNLYKGSELFF. The CDR3 DNA is TGTGCCAGCAGCACCGGGACAGGGAACCTTTATAAGGGTTCGGAACTGTTTTTT. The chain has TRBV9 and TRBJ1-4, with 9 bases that match TRBD1. In germline, CDR1 is SGDLS, CDR2 YYNGEE. This CDR3 has 18 residues. After removal of 4 bases from V and 12 bases from J, the junction contained 22 bases not matched to a gene.

The gene calls are TRBV7-8 and TRBJ2-7; 7 bases match TRBD2. CDR3 length equals 15 residues. Germline CDR1 reads SGHVS; CDR2 reads FQNEAQ. The V and J ends lost 5 bases and 5 bases, in that order; junction bases with no gene match: 12. The CDR3 DNA reads TGTGCCAGCAGCCCATACTCGGGACTAATCCACGAGCAGTACTTC. This gives the protein CASSPYSGLIHEQYF.